Each of the 25 T cell receptor beta chains below was sequenced from the same sample in a study of radiation and T cells in renal cell carcinoma (dated by TCRdb to 2020 to 2021). The method was the immunoSEQ multiplex PCR assay. The table comes from immuneACCESS by way of TCRdb, which keeps in-frame sequences with V and J called. Part of the clones is missing from these tables; in studies checked, under half for an unresolved V gene and the rest for unknown reasons. This sample holds tens of thousands of clones; about four fifths were observed only once. The ten largest account for around 6.7% of the sample. The sample's time point, from its label and the paper: baseline pretreatment blood. The treatment or condition label, read with the paper, signifies: 15 Gy SBRT to primary tumor, nephrectomy 4 weeks later. The sequencing here drew on blood, taken from a patient whose treatment included radiotherapy and nephrectomy. All receptors derive from a man aged 55 to 70 with renal cell carcinoma.

The rearrangement joins TRBV7-6 to TRBJ2-7; 9 bases fit TRBD2. The V gene's germline CDR1 is SGHVS and CDR2 FNYEAQ. The V segment lost 3 bases and the J segment 5 bases; nucleotides outside the gene matches: 5. This CDR3 comprises 14 residues. The chain's CDR3 is CASSLQREVNEQYF. CDR3 nucleotides: TGTGCCAGCAGCTTGCAGCGGGAGGTTAACGAGCAGTACTTC. Based on the CDR3 plus reference TRBV7-6 and TRBJ2-7, the full variable domain is GAGVSQSPRYKVTKRGQDVALRCDPISGHVSLYWYRQALGQGPEFLTYFNYEAQQDKSGLPNDRFSAERPEGSISTLTIQRTEQRDSAMYRCASSLQREVNEQYFGPGTRLTVT.

This clone is a singleton in its sample. This sequence joins TRBV7-6 and TRBJ1-1, with D tentatively TRBD1 (5 bases). Germline CDR1 reads SGHVS; CDR2 reads FNYEAQ. V gave up 5 bases and J gave up 10 bases, with 17 bases separating them. The length of the CDR3 is 13 residues. The DNA for the CDR3 is TGTGCCAGCAGCCCCGGGGCCGCCGGTGCAGCTTTCTTT. Protein sequence: CASSPGAAGAAFF.

The chain combines TRBV23-1 with TRBJ2-1; 8 nucleotides align to TRBD1. TRBV23-1 is sorted into the ORF group, with uncertain function. This CDR3 contains 14 residues. Trimming cost V 6 bases and J 5 bases; bases outside gene matches: 6. The CDR3 protein is CASSRRRGHNEQFF. In nucleotides, the CDR3 is TGCGCCAGCAGCCGACGCAGGGGGCACAATGAGCAGTTCTTC.

The chain is built from TRBV6-5 and TRBJ1-2; maybe TRBD1 (6 bases). The germline V gene has CDR1 MNHEY and CDR2 SVGAGI. The germline V and J ends were trimmed by 0 bases and 0 bases, with 11 bases remaining between them. CDR3 length: 16 amino acids. The CDR3 sequence is CASSYSGGRSNYGYTF. The CDR3 coding sequence is TGTGCCAGCAGTTACTCTGGGGGGCGGTCTAACTATGGCTACACCTTC.

The chain is built from TRBV28 and TRBJ1-2, with D possibly matching TRBD1 (6 bases). The V end was cut by 6 bases, the J end by 4 bases, with 15 bases between. Germline CDR1 reads MDHEN; CDR2 reads SYDVKM. The CDR3 extends over 14 amino acids. CDR3 protein: CASRPQGAFYGYTF. The CDR3 DNA reads as TGTGCCAGCAGACCACAGGGCGCCTTCTATGGCTACACCTTC.

The CDR3 is CASSPRGTGNEKLFF. DNA for the CDR3: TGTGCCAGTAGCCCTCGCGGGACAGGTAATGAAAAACTGTTTTTT. This chain links TRBV19 with TRBJ1-4; 8 positions agree with TRBD1. Germline V gene lookup returns CDR1 LNHDA and CDR2 SQIVND (reference sequence). V lost 6 bases and J lost 4; bases outside the gene matches: 7. The CDR3 is made up of 15 amino acids.

The J gene is TRBJ2-4, the V gene TRBV5-5; the D call may be TRBD1 or TRBD2 (5 bases each). The length of the CDR3 is 12 residues. In germline, CDR1 is SGHKS, CDR2 YYEKEE (reference sequence). Trimming pared 1 base from V and 10 bases from J, leaving 9 bases between. CDR3 region: CASSLTGTIQYF. The CDR3 region has the DNA TGTGCCAGCAGCTTGACTGGGACGATTCAGTACTTC.

This clone was seen a single time. This chain connects TRBV7-9 to TRBJ2-2; perhaps TRBD1 as D (5 bases). In germline, CDR1 is SEHNR, CDR2 FQNEAQ (reference sequence). Trimming stripped 2 bases from V and 3 bases from J, with 10 bases between. This CDR3 has 15 amino acids. CDR3 region: CASSLRRADTGELFF. The CDR3 DNA sequence: TGTGCCAGCAGCTTACGCAGGGCGGACACCGGGGAGCTGTTTTTT.

The chain employs TRBV6-5 and TRBJ2-7; D possibly corresponds to TRBD2 (6 bases). This CDR3 has 14 amino acids. Germline values: CDR1 MNHEY, CDR2 SVGAGI. V lost 3 bases and J lost 3, with 12 bases in between. The CDR3, as DNA: TGTGCCAGCAGTTATGGAGGGGCTCGCTACGAGCAGTACTTC. It specifies CASSYGGARYEQYF.

The chain employs TRBV7-7 and TRBJ2-5; maybe TRBD1 (6 bases). CDR1 SSHAT and CDR2 FNYEAQ come from the germline V gene (reference sequence). The CDR3 loop spans 13 amino acids. The V and J ends lost 5 bases and 2 bases respectively, with 9 bases between them. The CDR3 is CASSPGQQETQYF. The CDR3 DNA reads as TGTGCCAGCAGCCCTGGACAGCAAGAGACCCAGTACTTC.

The genes are TRBV19 and TRBJ2-5, with 11 bases that match TRBD1. In germline, CDR1 is LNHDA, CDR2 SQIVND (reference sequence). Trimming removed 5 bases from V and 4 bases from J; junction bases left unmatched: 6. The CDR3 runs to 15 residues. Here the CDR3 reads CASSGTGTGGETQYF. In DNA form, the CDR3 reads TGTGCCAGTAGTGGAACCGGGACAGGGGGAGAGACCCAGTACTTC.

This clone came up once. The chain uses TRBV28 and TRBJ1-3; no clear D gene. The length of the CDR3 is 16 residues. The germline V and J ends were trimmed by 6 bases and 6 bases, with 21 bases remaining between them. Per the germline V gene, CDR1 is MDHEN and CDR2 is SYDVKM. The CDR3 nucleotides are TGTGCCAGCAGCACCCGGCGGTGGGTCCCCTCAAACACCATATATTTT. Translation gives CASSTRRWVPSNTIYF.

The chain combines TRBV27 with TRBJ2-7, with 10 bases lining up with TRBD2. Germline lookup yields CDR1 MNHEY and CDR2 SMNVEV (reference sequence). V lost 6 bases to trimming and J lost 2 bases; unmatched junction nucleotides: 4. The CDR3 sequence is 14 residues long. In nucleotides, the CDR3 is TGTGCCAGCAGACGGACTAGCGGAACCTACGAGCAGTACTTC. Protein: CASRRTSGTYEQYF.

The chain combines TRBV11-2 with TRBJ2-1; 12 bases agree with TRBD2. CDR3 size: 16 residues. Trimming cost V 5 bases and J 7 bases; bases outside gene matches: 9. Germline CDR1 reads SGHAT; CDR2 reads FQNNGV. The CDR3 nucleotides are TGTGCCAGCAGCCTACTTACTAGCGGGAGGTTGAATGAGCAGTTCTTC. It translates to CASSLLTSGRLNEQFF.

The chain has TRBV28 and TRBJ1-5; D ambiguous. V gave up 3 bases and J gave up 3 bases, with 9 bases separating them. From germline, CDR1 is MDHEN and CDR2 SYDVKM. The CDR3 extends over 14 amino acids. The CDR3 DNA is TGTGCCAGCAGTTTTCCGCCCAACAATCAGCCCCAGCATTTT. Protein: CASSFPPNNQPQHF.

This sequence joins TRBV6-6 and TRBJ2-1; weak D call: TRBD2 (5 bases). The V end was cut by 2 bases, the J end by 8 bases, with 16 bases between. From germline, CDR1 is MNHNY and CDR2 SVGAGI (reference sequence). The CDR3 length is 15 residues. CDR3 region: CASSYRETPGHEQFF. The CDR3 nucleotides read TGTGCCAGCAGTTACAGGGAGACCCCGGGCCATGAGCAGTTCTTC.

The chain carries TRBV29-1 and TRBJ2-7; D ambiguous. The V gene lost 4 bases and the J gene lost 4 bases, with 14 bases spanning the gap. The V gene's germline CDR1 is SQVTM and CDR2 ANQGSEA. The CDR3 is made up of 13 amino acids. The CDR3 here is CSVGAGGSYEQYF. The CDR3 coding sequence is TGCAGCGTTGGGGCAGGTGGGTCGTACGAGCAGTACTTC.

This clone was seen only a few times. This specimen includes other DNA sequences encoding the same CDR3. This chain joins TRBV18 and TRBJ2-2, with D hard to call. Germline V gives CDR1 KGHSH, CDR2 LQKENI. This CDR3 is 15 amino acids long. V lost 1 base and J lost 0, with 6 bases in between. CDR3 sequence: CASSPRTANTGELFF. In DNA form, the CDR3 reads TGTGCCAGCTCACCACGAACCGCGAACACCGGGGAGCTGTTTTTT.

V gene TRBV16 combines with J gene TRBJ2-3; unclear D gene. Trimming shortened V by 3 bases and J by 6 bases, and 13 bases separated the two germline ends. This CDR3 is 14 amino acids long. Germline lookup yields CDR1 KGHSY and CDR2 FQNENV. The DNA of the CDR3 is TGTGCCAGCAGCCAGCTGGCCAATGGGGATACGCAGTATTTT. This codes for CASSQLANGDTQYF.

This clone was seen only a few times. The chain carries TRBV27 and TRBJ2-4; 8 bases align to TRBD1. CDR1 MNHEY and CDR2 SMNVEV come from the germline V gene (reference sequence). V lost 3 bases to trimming and J lost 2 bases; unmatched junction nucleotides: 6. The CDR3 is 16 amino acids. The CDR3 protein is CASSFGQGRTKNIQYF. The CDR3 DNA follows: TGTGCCAGCAGTTTCGGACAGGGTAGGACCAAAAACATTCAGTACTTC.

This rearrangement joins TRBV14 to TRBJ2-2; D uncertain. The CDR3 spans 13 residues. The V gene's germline CDR1 is SGHDN and CDR2 FVKESK. The V end lost 1 base, the J end lost 6 bases, and 6 bases lay between the germline ends. CDR3 nucleotides: TGTGCCAGCAGCCAAGCTGGGTCCGGGGAGCTGTTTTTT. Amino acids: CASSQAGSGELFF.

The V and J genes are TRBV11-2 and TRBJ2-4, with 8 bases that match TRBD2. In germline, CDR1 is SGHAT, CDR2 FQNNGV. Trimming took 1 base from V and 9 from J; bases not matched to a gene: 5. The CDR3 length is 14 residues. The CDR3 spells CASSLGGLDLIQYF. The CDR3 nucleotides are TGTGCCAGCAGCTTAGGGGGACTAGATCTCATTCAGTACTTC. The whole variable domain, remainder taken from reference TRBV11-2 and TRBJ2-4, is EAGVAQSPRYKIIEKRQSVAFWCNPISGHATLYWYQQILGQGPKLLIQFQNNGVVDDSQLPKDRFSAERLKGVDSTLKIQPAKLEDSAVYLCASSLGGLDLIQYFGAGTRLSVL.

This chain connects TRBV6-6 to TRBJ2-2; possibly TRBD1 for D (5 bases). The germline gives CDR1 MNHNY, CDR2 SVGAGI (reference sequence). The CDR3 loop spans 14 amino acids. Trimming shortened V by 6 bases and J by 7 bases, and 15 bases separated the two germline ends. This CDR3 is CASRIRARDGELFF. Written as DNA, the CDR3 is TGTGCCAGCAGAATCCGGGCCAGGGACGGGGAGCTGTTTTTT.

The chain combines TRBV7-8 with TRBJ1-5, with unresolved D. CDR3 length: 12 residues. CDR1 and CDR2 from the germline V gene are SGHVS and FQNEAQ. V shed 1 base and J shed 9 bases, with 7 bases lying between them. The CDR3 protein is CASSLEGGPQHF. In DNA form, the CDR3 reads TGTGCCAGCAGCTTAGAGGGTGGGCCCCAGCATTTT.

As DNA, the CDR3 is TGTGCCAGCAGTTACTCTCCCGGGGGAAGGAGGTACGAGCAGTACTTC. This gives the protein CASSYSPGGRRYEQYF. The chain combines TRBV6-5 with TRBJ2-7, with D perhaps TRBD2 (6 bases). Germline CDR1 is MNHEY and CDR2 is SVGAGI. The CDR3 is made up of 16 amino acids. Deletions cut 0 bases from V and 4 bases from J, with 16 bases between.